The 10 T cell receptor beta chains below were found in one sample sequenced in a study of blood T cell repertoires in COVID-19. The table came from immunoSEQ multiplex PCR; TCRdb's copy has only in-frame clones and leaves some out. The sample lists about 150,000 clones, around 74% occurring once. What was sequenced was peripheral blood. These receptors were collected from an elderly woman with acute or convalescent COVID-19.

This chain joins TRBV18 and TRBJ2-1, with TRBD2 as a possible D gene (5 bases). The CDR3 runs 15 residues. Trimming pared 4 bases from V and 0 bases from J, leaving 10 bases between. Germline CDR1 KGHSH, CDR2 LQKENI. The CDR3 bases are TGTGCCAGCTCACTGATTGAGGGCTCCTACAATGAGCAGTTCTTC. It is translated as CASSLIEGSYNEQFF.

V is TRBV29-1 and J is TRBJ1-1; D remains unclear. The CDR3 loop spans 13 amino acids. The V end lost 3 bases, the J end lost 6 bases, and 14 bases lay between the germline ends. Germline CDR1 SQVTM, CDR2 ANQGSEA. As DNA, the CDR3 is TGCAGCGTTGAGCATAAGGAGGGCGCTGAAGCTTTCTTT. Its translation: CSVEHKEGAEAFF.

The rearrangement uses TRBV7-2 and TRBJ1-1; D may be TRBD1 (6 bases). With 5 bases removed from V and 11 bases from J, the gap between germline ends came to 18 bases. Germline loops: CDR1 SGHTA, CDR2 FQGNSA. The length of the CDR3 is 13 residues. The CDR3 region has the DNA TGTGCCAGCAGCATCCGGGACATTAAGGAGGCTTTCTTT. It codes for CASSIRDIKEAFF.

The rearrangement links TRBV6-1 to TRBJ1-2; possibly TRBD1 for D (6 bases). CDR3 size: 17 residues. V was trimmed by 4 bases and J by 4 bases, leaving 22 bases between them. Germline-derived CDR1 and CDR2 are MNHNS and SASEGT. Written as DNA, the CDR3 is TGTGCCAGCAGTGCCGCCTCTACGTTGACAGGTTCCTATGGCTACACCTTC. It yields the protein CASSAASTLTGSYGYTF.

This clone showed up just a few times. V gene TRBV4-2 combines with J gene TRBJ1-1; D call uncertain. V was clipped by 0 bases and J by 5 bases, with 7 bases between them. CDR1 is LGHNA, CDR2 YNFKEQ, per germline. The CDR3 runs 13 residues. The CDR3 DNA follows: TGTGCCAGCAGCCAAGATGGGAGGACTGAAGCTTTCTTT. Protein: CASSQDGRTEAFF.

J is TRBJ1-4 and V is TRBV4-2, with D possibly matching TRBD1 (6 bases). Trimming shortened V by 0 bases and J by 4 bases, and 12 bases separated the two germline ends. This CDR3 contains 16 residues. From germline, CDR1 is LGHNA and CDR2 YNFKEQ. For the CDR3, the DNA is TGTGCCAGCAGCCAAGAGAAGACCAGGGGTAATGAAAAACTGTTTTTT. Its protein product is CASSQEKTRGNEKLFF.

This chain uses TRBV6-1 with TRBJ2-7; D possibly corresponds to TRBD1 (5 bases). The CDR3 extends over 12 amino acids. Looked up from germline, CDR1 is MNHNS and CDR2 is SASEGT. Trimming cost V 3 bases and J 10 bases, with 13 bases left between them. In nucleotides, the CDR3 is TGTGCCAGCAGTGATTTCGGCGACAGTCAGTACTTC. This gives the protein CASSDFGDSQYF.

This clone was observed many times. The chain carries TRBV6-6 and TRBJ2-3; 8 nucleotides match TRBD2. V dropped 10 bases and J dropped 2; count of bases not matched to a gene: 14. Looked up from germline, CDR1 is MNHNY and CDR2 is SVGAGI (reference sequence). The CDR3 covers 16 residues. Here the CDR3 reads CAITSKRGGYTDTQYF. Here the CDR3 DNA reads TGTGCCATCACCTCAAAACGGGGGGGCTACACAGATACGCAGTATTTT.

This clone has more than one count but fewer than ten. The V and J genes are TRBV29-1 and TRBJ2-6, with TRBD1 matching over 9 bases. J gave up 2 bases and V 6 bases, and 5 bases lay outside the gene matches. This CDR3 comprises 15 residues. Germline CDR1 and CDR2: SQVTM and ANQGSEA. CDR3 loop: CSVGQGAAGANVLTF. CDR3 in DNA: TGCAGCGTGGGACAGGGAGCTGCTGGGGCCAACGTCCTGACTTTC.

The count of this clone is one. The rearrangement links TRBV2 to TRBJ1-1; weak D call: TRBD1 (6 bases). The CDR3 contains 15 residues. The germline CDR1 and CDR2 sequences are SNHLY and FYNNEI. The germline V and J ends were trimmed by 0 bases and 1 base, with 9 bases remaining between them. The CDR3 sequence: CASSEAHRANTEAFF. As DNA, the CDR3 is TGTGCCAGCAGTGAAGCGCACAGGGCGAACACTGAAGCTTTCTTT.